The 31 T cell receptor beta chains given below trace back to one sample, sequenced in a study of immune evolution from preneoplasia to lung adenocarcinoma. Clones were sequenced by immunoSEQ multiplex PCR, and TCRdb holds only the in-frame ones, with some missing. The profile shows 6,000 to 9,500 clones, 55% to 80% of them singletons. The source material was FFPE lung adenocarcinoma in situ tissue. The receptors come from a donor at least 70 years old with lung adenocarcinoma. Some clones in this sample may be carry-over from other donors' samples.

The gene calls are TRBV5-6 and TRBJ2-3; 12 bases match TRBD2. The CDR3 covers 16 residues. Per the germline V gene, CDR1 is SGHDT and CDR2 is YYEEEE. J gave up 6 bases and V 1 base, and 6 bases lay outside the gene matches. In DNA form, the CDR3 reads TGTGCCAGCAGCTTGCTAGCGGGGGGGCAGTGGGATACGCAGTATTTT. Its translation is CASSLLAGGQWDTQYF.

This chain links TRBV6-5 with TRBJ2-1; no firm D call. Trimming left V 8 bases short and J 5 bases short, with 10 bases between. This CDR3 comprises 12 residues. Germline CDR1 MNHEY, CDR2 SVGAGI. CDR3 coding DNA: TGTGCCAGCGAGGCAGGCCACAATGAGCAGTTCTTC. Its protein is CASEAGHNEQFF.

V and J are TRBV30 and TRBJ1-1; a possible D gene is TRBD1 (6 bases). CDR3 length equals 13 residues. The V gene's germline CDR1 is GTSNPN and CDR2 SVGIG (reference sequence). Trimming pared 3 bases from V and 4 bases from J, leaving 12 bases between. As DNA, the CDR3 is TGTGCCTGGAGGCCACAGGGCCGCACTGAAGCTTTCTTT. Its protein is CAWRPQGRTEAFF.

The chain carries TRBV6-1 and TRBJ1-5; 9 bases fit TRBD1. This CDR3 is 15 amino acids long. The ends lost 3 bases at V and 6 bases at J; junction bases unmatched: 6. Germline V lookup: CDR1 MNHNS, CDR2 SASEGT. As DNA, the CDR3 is TGTGCCAGCAGTGATTGGACAGGGGTGGCTCAGCCCCAGCATTTT. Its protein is CASSDWTGVAQPQHF.

CDR3 amino acids: CASSISRGREKLFF. DNA for the CDR3: TGTGCCAGTAGTATATCCAGGGGGCGAGAAAAACTGTTTTTT. V and J are TRBV19 and TRBJ1-4; 8 bases agree with TRBD1. V dropped 2 bases and J dropped 8; count of bases not matched to a gene: 4. Germline V gives CDR1 LNHDA, CDR2 SQIVND (reference sequence). The CDR3 extends over 14 amino acids.

The CDR3 DNA is TGTGCCAGCAGTGACCCGGACAGGGAAGAGACCCAGTACTTC. Residues: CASSDPDREETQYF. The chain couples TRBV2 to TRBJ2-5, with 8 bases lining up with TRBD1. In germline, CDR1 is SNHLY, CDR2 FYNNEI. Trimming cost V 3 bases and J 3 bases; bases outside gene matches: 3. This CDR3 comprises 14 residues.

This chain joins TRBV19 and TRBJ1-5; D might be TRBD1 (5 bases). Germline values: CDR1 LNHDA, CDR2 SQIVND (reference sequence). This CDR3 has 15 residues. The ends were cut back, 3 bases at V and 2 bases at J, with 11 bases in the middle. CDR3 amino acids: CASSMDNKGNQPQHF. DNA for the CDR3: TGTGCCAGTAGTATGGACAACAAGGGCAATCAGCCCCAGCATTTT.

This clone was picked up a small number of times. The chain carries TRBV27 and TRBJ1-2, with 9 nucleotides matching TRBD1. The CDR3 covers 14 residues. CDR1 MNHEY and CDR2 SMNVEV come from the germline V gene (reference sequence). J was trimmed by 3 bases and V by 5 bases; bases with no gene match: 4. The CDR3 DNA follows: TGTGCCAGCAGTATAGACAGGGGGGACTATGGCTACACCTTC. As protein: CASSIDRGDYGYTF.

Here the CDR3 reads CATSRVRENYNEQFF. CDR3 in DNA: TGTGCCACCAGCAGGGTTAGAGAGAACTACAATGAGCAGTTCTTC. V is TRBV15 and J is TRBJ2-1; D uncertain. Germline CDR1 and CDR2: LNHNV and YYDKDF (reference sequence). This CDR3 is built from 15 residues. V was trimmed by 3 bases and J by 3 bases, leaving 12 bases between them.

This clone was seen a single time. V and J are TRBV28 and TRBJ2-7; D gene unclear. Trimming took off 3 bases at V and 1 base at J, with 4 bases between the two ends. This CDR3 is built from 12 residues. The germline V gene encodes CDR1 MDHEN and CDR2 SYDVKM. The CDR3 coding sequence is TGTGCCAGCAGTTTTACTTCCTACGAGCAGTACTTC. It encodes CASSFTSYEQYF.

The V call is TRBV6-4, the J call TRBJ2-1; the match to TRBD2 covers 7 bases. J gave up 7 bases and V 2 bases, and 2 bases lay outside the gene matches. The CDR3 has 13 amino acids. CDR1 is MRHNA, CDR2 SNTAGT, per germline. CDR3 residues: CASSDGGVNEQFF. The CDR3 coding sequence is TGTGCCAGCAGTGACGGGGGGGTTAATGAGCAGTTCTTC.

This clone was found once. CDR3: CAFRPATSLNEQFF. The DNA of the CDR3 is TGTGCCTTTCGCCCCGCGACTAGCTTGAATGAGCAGTTCTTC. V gene TRBV30 combines with J gene TRBJ2-1; the match to TRBD2 covers 7 bases. CDR1 is GTSNPN and CDR2 is SVGIG in the germline V gene (reference sequence). V was pared by 7 bases and J by 7 bases, with 13 bases of the junction left unmatched. The CDR3 is 14 amino acids. Combining the CDR3 with reference TRBV30 and TRBJ2-1 gives the whole variable domain SQTIHQWPATLVQPVGSPLSLECTVEGTSNPNLYWYRQAAGRGLQLLFYSVGIGQISSEVPQNLSASRPQDRQFILSSKKLLLSDSGFYLCAFRPATSLNEQFFGPGTRLTVL.

CDR3 amino acids: CASSIDSGYQPQHF. The DNA of the CDR3 is TGTGCCAGTAGTATTGATTCAGGTTATCAGCCCCAGCATTTT. The chain carries TRBV19 and TRBJ1-5; D gene ambiguous. Looked up from germline, CDR1 is LNHDA and CDR2 is SQIVND (reference sequence). The CDR3 has 14 amino acids. Trimming stripped 3 bases from V and 5 bases from J, with 11 bases between.

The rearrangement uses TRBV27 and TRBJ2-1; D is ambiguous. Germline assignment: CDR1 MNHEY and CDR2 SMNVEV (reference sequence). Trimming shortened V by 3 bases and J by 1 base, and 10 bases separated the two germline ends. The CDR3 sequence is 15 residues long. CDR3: CASSLTRPSYNEQFF. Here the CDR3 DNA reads TGTGCCAGCAGTTTGACCAGGCCATCCTACAATGAGCAGTTCTTC.

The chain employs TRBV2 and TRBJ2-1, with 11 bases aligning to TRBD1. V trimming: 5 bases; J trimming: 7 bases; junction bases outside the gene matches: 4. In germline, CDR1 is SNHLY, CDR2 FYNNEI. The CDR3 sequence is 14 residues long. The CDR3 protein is CASSRDRGTNEQFF. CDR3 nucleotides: TGTGCCAGCAGTAGGGACAGGGGGACTAATGAGCAGTTCTTC.

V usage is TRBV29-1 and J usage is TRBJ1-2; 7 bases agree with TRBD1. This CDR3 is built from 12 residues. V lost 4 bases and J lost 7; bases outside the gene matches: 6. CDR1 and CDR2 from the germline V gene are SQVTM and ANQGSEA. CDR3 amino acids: CSVATGAGGYTF. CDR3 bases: TGCAGCGTTGCCACAGGGGCTGGTGGCTACACCTTC.

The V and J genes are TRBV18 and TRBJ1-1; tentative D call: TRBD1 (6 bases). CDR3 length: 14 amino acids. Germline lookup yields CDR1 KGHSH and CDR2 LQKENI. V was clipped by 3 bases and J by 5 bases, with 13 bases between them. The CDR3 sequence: CASSPQGQMTEAFF. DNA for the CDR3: TGTGCCAGCTCACCCCAGGGGCAAATGACTGAAGCTTTCTTT.

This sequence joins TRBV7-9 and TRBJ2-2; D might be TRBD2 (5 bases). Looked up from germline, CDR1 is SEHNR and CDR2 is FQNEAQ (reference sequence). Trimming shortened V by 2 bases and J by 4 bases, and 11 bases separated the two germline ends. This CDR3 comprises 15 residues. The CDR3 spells CASSLFSRGTGELFF. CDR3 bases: TGTGCCAGCAGCTTATTCAGCCGGGGCACCGGGGAGCTGTTTTTT.

The CDR3 sequence is CASSERQVYGYTF. The CDR3 DNA sequence: TGTGCCAGCAGTGAAAGGCAGGTCTATGGCTACACCTTC. The chain joins TRBV2 to TRBJ1-2; no firm D call. Germline V CDR1 and CDR2: SNHLY, FYNNEI. The V end was cut by 2 bases, the J end by 4 bases, with 8 bases between. The CDR3 has 13 amino acids.

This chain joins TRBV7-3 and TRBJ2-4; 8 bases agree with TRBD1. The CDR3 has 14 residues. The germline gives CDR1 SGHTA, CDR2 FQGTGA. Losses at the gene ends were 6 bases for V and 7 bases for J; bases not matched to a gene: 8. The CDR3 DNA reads TGTGCCAGCAGTCCCGGGACAGGCAGTAACATTCAGTACTTC. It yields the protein CASSPGTGSNIQYF.

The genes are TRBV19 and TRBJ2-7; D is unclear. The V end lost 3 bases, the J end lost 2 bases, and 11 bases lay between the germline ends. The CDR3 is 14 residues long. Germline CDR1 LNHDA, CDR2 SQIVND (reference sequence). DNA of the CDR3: TGTGCCAGTAGTATCACAGACACTACCTACGAGCAGTACTTC. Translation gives CASSITDTTYEQYF. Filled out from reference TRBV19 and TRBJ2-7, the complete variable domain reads DGGITQSPKYLFRKEGQNVTLSCEQNLNHDAMYWYRQDPGQGLRLIYYSQIVNDFQKGDIAEGYSVSREKKESFPLTVTSAQKNPTAFYLCASSITDTTYEQYFGPGTRLTVT.

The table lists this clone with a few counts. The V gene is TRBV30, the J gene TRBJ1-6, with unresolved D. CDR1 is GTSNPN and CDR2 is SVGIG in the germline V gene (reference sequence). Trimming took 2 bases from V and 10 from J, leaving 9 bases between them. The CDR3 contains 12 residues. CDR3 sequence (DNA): TGTGCCTGGAGTCGATTAGGGTCACCCCTCCACTTT. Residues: CAWSRLGSPLHF.

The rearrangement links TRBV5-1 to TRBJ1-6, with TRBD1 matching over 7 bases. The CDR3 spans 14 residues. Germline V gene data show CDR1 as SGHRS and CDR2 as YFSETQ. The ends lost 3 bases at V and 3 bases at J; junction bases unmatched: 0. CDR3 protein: CASSSGGYNSPLHF. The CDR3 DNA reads TGCGCCAGCAGCTCAGGGGGCTATAATTCACCCCTCCACTTT.

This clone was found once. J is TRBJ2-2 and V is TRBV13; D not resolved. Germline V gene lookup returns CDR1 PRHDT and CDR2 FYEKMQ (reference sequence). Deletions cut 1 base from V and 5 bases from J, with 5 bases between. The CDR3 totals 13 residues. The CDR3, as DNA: TGTGCCAGCAGCTTAGTCGGGACCGGGGAGCTGTTTTTT. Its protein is CASSLVGTGELFF.

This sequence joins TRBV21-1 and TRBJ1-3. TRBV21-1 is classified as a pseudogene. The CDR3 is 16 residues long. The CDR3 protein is CASSKVGMNAGNTIYF. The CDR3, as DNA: TGTGCCAGCAGCAAAGTTGGGATGAACGCTGGAAACACCATATATTTT.

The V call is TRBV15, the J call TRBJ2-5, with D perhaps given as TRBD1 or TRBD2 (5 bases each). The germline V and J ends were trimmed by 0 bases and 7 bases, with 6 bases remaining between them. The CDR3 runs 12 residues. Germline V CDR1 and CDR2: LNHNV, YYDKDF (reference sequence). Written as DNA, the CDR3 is TGTGCCACCAGCAGAGATGGGGGGACCCAGTACTTC. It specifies CATSRDGGTQYF.

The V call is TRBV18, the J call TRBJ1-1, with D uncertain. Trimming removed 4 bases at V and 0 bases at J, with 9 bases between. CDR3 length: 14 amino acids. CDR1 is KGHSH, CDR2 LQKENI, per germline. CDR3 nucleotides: TGTGCCAGCTCACTCGAGGAAATGAACACTGAAGCTTTCTTT. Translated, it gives CASSLEEMNTEAFF.

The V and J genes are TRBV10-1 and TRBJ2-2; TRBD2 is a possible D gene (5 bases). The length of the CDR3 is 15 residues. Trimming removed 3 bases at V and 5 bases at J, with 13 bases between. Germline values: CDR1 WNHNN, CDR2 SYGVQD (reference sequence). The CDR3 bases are TGCGCCAGCAGTGAAAACAGAAGAGGGACCGGGGAGCTGTTTTTT. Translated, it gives CASSENRRGTGELFF.

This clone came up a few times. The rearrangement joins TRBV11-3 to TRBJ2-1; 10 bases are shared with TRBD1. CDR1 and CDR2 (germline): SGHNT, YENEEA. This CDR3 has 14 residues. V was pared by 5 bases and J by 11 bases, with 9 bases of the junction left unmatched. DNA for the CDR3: TGTGCCAGCAGCGCCGGGACAGGGGACTTGAAGCAGTTCTTC. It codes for CASSAGTGDLKQFF.

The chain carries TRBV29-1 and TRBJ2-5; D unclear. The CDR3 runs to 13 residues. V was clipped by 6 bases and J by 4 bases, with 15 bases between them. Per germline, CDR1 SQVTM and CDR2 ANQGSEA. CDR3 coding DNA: TGCAGCGTCAGAGCTCTAGTGTCAGAGACCCAGTACTTC. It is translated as CSVRALVSETQYF.

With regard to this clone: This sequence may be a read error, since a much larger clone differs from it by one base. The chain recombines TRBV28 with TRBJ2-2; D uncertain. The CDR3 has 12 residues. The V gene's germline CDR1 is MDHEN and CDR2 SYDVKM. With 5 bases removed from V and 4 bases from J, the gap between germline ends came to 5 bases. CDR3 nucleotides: TGTGCCAGCAGTACCATCACCGGGGAGCTGTTTTTT. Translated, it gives CASSTITGELFF.